The 31 T cell receptor beta chains presented below share a single source sample, sequenced in a study of blood T cell repertoires in COVID-19. Generated by immunoSEQ multiplex PCR, the TCRdb table keeps only in-frame clones and is missing some. The repertoire holds about 250,000 clones, with around 88% as singletons. Source material: peripheral blood. These TCRs come from a woman of 80 years or more with COVID-19, enrolled during active disease.

The V and J genes are TRBV7-9 and TRBJ2-7, with 7 bases aligning to TRBD1. The V and J ends lost 5 bases and 0 bases, in that order; junction bases with no gene match: 4. This CDR3 is built from 14 residues. The germline gives CDR1 SEHNR, CDR2 FQNEAQ (reference sequence). The DNA for the CDR3 is TGTGCCAGCAGCCAGGGACAGAGCTCCTACGAGCAGTACTTC. This gives the protein CASSQGQSSYEQYF.

This clone has just one count. The V call is TRBV3-1 (or the pseudogene TRBV3-2), the J call TRBJ1-1; 7 bases agree with TRBD1. CDR1 is LGHDT and CDR2 is YNNKEL in the germline V gene (reference sequence). The CDR3 sequence is 15 residues long. Trimming removed 2 bases from V and 8 bases from J; junction bases left unmatched: 11. The CDR3 nucleotides are TGTGCCAGCAGCCAACGACAGGGCCTGAGTCGGGAAGCTTTCTTT. It encodes CASSQRQGLSREAFF.

The gene calls are TRBV3-1 (or the pseudogene TRBV3-2) and TRBJ1-5, with D maybe TRBD1 (5 bases). This CDR3 has 15 residues. CDR1 is LGHDT, CDR2 YNNKEL, per germline (reference sequence). V was trimmed by 1 base and J by 7 bases, leaving 14 bases between them. CDR3 in amino acids: CASSQGGGGVQPQHF. The CDR3 nucleotides read TGTGCCAGCAGCCAAGGGGGAGGAGGGGTGCAGCCCCAGCATTTT.

This clone was recorded a few times. The chain employs TRBV24-1 and TRBJ1-3; no firm D call. Trimming pared 4 bases from V and 1 base from J, leaving 10 bases between. The CDR3 length is 15 residues. Per the germline V gene, CDR1 is KGHDR and CDR2 is SFDVKD. The CDR3 spells CATSDPRDSGNTIYF. The CDR3, as DNA: TGTGCCACCAGTGACCCCCGCGATTCTGGAAACACCATATATTTT.

The chain carries TRBV19 and TRBJ2-2, with TRBD1 matching over 8 bases. The CDR3 sequence is 14 residues long. After removal of 6 bases from V and 7 bases from J, the junction contained 7 bases not matched to a gene. CDR1 and CDR2 (germline): LNHDA, SQIVND (reference sequence). The CDR3 nucleotides read TGTGCCAGTAGCGACAGGGGAAGTGGCGGGGAGCTGTTTTTT. It encodes CASSDRGSGGELFF.

The chain links TRBV5-6 to TRBJ1-6; the D gene is possibly TRBD1 (6 bases). The CDR3 is made up of 15 amino acids. From germline, CDR1 is SGHDT and CDR2 YYEEEE. Trimming removed 5 bases from V and 9 bases from J, with 18 bases in between. CDR3 protein: CASRPYSVGASPLHF. In DNA form, the CDR3 reads TGTGCCAGCAGACCTTATTCCGTGGGGGCTTCACCCCTCCACTTT.

This clone appeared a few times. This sequence joins TRBV18 and TRBJ1-2; D uncertain. This CDR3 has 15 amino acids. The germline CDR1 and CDR2 sequences are KGHSH and LQKENI. The V gene lost 1 base and the J gene lost 0 bases, with 9 bases spanning the gap. The CDR3 spells CASSPLETTNYGYTF. The CDR3 coding sequence is TGTGCCAGCTCACCACTAGAGACAACTAACTATGGCTACACCTTC.

The chain recombines TRBV5-1 with TRBJ2-5; 8 bases line up with TRBD1. The V gene end was trimmed by 4 bases and the J gene end by 5 bases; junction bases not matched to a gene: 19. This CDR3 is built from 18 residues. CDR1 is SGHRS and CDR2 is YFSETQ in the germline V gene. The CDR3 region is CASSQANSPGGQGETQYF. The CDR3 nucleotides are TGCGCCAGCAGCCAAGCCAACTCTCCAGGGGGCCAGGGGGAGACCCAGTACTTC. Full variable domain (missing parts from reference TRBV5-1 and TRBJ2-5): KAGVTQTPRYLIKTRGQQVTLSCSPISGHRSVSWYQQTPGQGLQFLFEYFSETQRNKGNFPGRFSGRQFSNSRSEMNVSTLELGDSALYLCASSQANSPGGQGETQYFGPGTRLLVL.

This chain links TRBV11-2 with TRBJ1-4; D gene uncertain. The germline V gene encodes CDR1 SGHAT and CDR2 FQNNGV. The CDR3 has 13 amino acids. Between the trimmed V and J ends, which lost 5 bases and 7 bases, there was a span of 11 bases. In DNA form, the CDR3 reads TGTGCCAGCAGCCCCCCTAATAGTGAAAAACTGTTTTTT. Residues: CASSPPNSEKLFF. Drawing the rest from reference TRBV11-2 and TRBJ1-4, the complete variable domain is EAGVAQSPRYKIIEKRQSVAFWCNPISGHATLYWYQQILGQGPKLLIQFQNNGVVDDSQLPKDRFSAERLKGVDSTLKIQPAKLEDSAVYLCASSPPNSEKLFFGSGTQLSVL.

This chain links TRBV12-5 with TRBJ2-3; perhaps TRBD2 as D (6 bases). Trimming removed 8 bases from V and 1 base from J, with 16 bases in between. Per the germline V gene, CDR1 is LGHNT and CDR2 is FRNRAP. CDR3 size: 15 residues. This chain's CDR3 is CASRGLSLGTDTQYF. DNA of the CDR3: TGTGCTAGTCGGGGGTTAAGCCTAGGCACAGATACGCAGTATTTT.

The J gene is TRBJ1-2, the V gene TRBV9; 12 bases are a match to TRBD1. Germline loops: CDR1 SGDLS, CDR2 YYNGEE. CDR3 size: 16 residues. After removal of 0 bases from V and 2 bases from J, the junction contained 2 bases not matched to a gene. The CDR3 DNA sequence: TGTGCCAGCAGCGTAGAGGGGACAGGGGGCAACTATGGCTACACCTTC. Translated, it gives CASSVEGTGGNYGYTF.

The chain uses TRBV19 and TRBJ1-4; 8 bases map to TRBD1. The V segment lost 6 bases and the J segment 5 bases; nucleotides outside the gene matches: 5. This CDR3 is 14 amino acids long. In germline, CDR1 is LNHDA, CDR2 SQIVND (reference sequence). CDR3 in DNA: TGTGCCAGTAGGAAACAGGGGGGCAATGAAAAACTGTTTTTT. Its protein product is CASRKQGGNEKLFF.

This clone was seen only a few times. The chain joins TRBV3-1 (or the pseudogene TRBV3-2) to TRBJ1-4, with D uncertain. CDR1 is LGHDT and CDR2 is YNNKEL in the germline V gene (reference sequence). The V and J ends lost 0 bases and 8 bases respectively, with 13 bases between them. This CDR3 is built from 15 residues. CDR3 nucleotides: TGTGCCAGCAGCCAAGATAACGGGTTTCGGGAAAAACTGTTTTTT. Translating gives CASSQDNGFREKLFF.

The CDR3 region is CASSSPDTDTQYF. Here the CDR3 DNA reads TGCGCCAGCAGCTCCCCAGACACAGATACGCAGTATTTT. This chain joins TRBV5-1 and TRBJ2-3; D uncertain. This CDR3 comprises 13 residues. CDR1 and CDR2 from the germline V gene are SGHRS and YFSETQ. Trimming shortened V by 3 bases and J by 2 bases, and 7 bases separated the two germline ends.

The CDR3 spells CAWSYISRGLSYNEQFF. Here the CDR3 DNA reads TGTGCCTGGAGTTACATTTCCAGGGGACTATCCTACAATGAGCAGTTCTTC. The genes are TRBV30 and TRBJ2-1; TRBD2 is a possible D gene (7 bases). The V end was cut by 2 bases, the J end by 1 base, with 18 bases between. There are 17 residues in the CDR3. CDR1 is GTSNPN, CDR2 SVGIG, per germline (reference sequence).

V gene TRBV3-1 (or the pseudogene TRBV3-2) combines with J gene TRBJ1-1; D is possibly TRBD1 (6 bases). The CDR3 loop spans 14 amino acids. Trimming took off 3 bases at V and 5 bases at J, with 13 bases between the two ends. The germline V gene encodes CDR1 LGHDT and CDR2 YNNKEL (reference sequence). In DNA form, the CDR3 reads TGTGCCAGCAGCCAGGTACAGGGTTTGACTGAAGCTTTCTTT. This sequence encodes CASSQVQGLTEAFF.

The chain links TRBV6-4 to TRBJ2-1; TRBD2 matches 13 bases. Trimming removed 7 bases from V and 9 bases from J; junction bases left unmatched: 6. The length of the CDR3 is 14 residues. The germline gives CDR1 MRHNA, CDR2 SNTAGT. The CDR3 region has the DNA TGTGCCAGCACCCCACTAGCGGGGGGGGGTGAGCAGTTCTTC. It encodes CASTPLAGGGEQFF.

The rearrangement joins TRBV18 to TRBJ1-1; possibly TRBD1 for D (5 bases). Trimming cost V 3 bases and J 0 bases, with 14 bases left between them. Germline-derived CDR1 and CDR2 are KGHSH and LQKENI. The CDR3 runs 16 residues. The CDR3 DNA reads TGTGCCAGCTCACCGCAACAGGAAAGCATGAACACTGAAGCTTTCTTT. Its protein is CASSPQQESMNTEAFF.

V usage is TRBV27 and J usage is TRBJ1-1, with 8 nucleotides matching TRBD1. J gave up 3 bases and V 6 bases, and 15 bases lay outside the gene matches. Germline V lookup: CDR1 MNHEY, CDR2 SMNVEV (reference sequence). The CDR3 is 17 amino acids. CDR3 nucleotide sequence: TGTGCCAGCAGAAACAGGGGGAATCTTGGCGGGGACACTGAAGCTTTCTTT. Translation: CASRNRGNLGGDTEAFF.

This clone was counted a single time. The chain uses TRBV5-4 and TRBJ2-3, with 8 nucleotides matching TRBD2. Trimming at V came to 0 bases and at J to 0 bases, leaving 9 bases not matched to a gene. This CDR3 has 18 residues. Per the germline V gene, CDR1 is SGHNT and CDR2 is YYREEE (reference sequence). The CDR3 sequence: CASSLGLALGLSTDTQYF. In DNA form, the CDR3 reads TGTGCCAGCAGCTTGGGACTAGCGCTAGGACTTAGCACAGATACGCAGTATTTT. Drawing the rest from reference TRBV5-4 and TRBJ2-3, the complete variable domain is ETGVTQSPTHLIKTRGQQVTLRCSSQSGHNTVSWYQQALGQGPQFIFQYYREEENGRGNFPPRFSGLQFPNYSSELNVNALELDDSALYLCASSLGLALGLSTDTQYFGPGTRLTVL.

The rearrangement links TRBV18 to TRBJ1-1, with TRBD1 as a possible D gene (5 bases). This CDR3 is 15 amino acids long. V was trimmed by 3 bases and J by 3 bases, leaving 14 bases between them. Germline V lookup: CDR1 KGHSH, CDR2 LQKENI. CDR3 coding DNA: TGTGCCAGCTCACCCGCGCAGGGACTTTACACTGAAGCTTTCTTT. It is translated as CASSPAQGLYTEAFF.

The chain recombines TRBV29-1 with TRBJ1-3; D remains ambiguous. V was pared by 7 bases and J by 0 bases, with 10 bases between. This CDR3 has 13 amino acids. Looked up from germline, CDR1 is SQVTM and CDR2 is ANQGSEA. CDR3 loop: CSARLSSGNTIYF. The CDR3 bases are TGCAGCGCCCGACTCAGCTCTGGAAACACCATATATTTT.

This clone came up once. The chain combines TRBV3-1 (or the pseudogene TRBV3-2) with TRBJ2-3, with D perhaps matching TRBD2 (6 bases). The CDR3 extends over 15 amino acids. V lost 6 bases to trimming and J lost 6 bases, with 19 bases between them. Per germline, CDR1 LGHDT and CDR2 YNNKEL (reference sequence). CDR3 residues: CASSVGTFSGDTQYF. CDR3 DNA: TGTGCCAGCAGTGTAGGGACTTTCTCGGGGGATACGCAGTATTTT.

The chain couples TRBV19 to TRBJ1-5; maybe TRBD1 (6 bases). The V and J ends lost 3 bases and 7 bases respectively, with 19 bases between them. CDR1 is LNHDA, CDR2 SQIVND, per germline (reference sequence). This CDR3 region has 16 residues. CDR3 amino acids: CASSMGGQVAGQPQHF. CDR3 DNA sequence: TGTGCCAGTAGTATGGGGGGGCAGGTTGCTGGACAGCCCCAGCATTTT. The variable domain in full, completed from reference TRBV19 and TRBJ1-5, reads DGGITQSPKYLFRKEGQNVTLSCEQNLNHDAMYWYRQDPGQGLRLIYYSQIVNDFQKGDIAEGYSVSREKKESFPLTVTSAQKNPTAFYLCASSMGGQVAGQPQHFGDGTRLSIL.

The V and J genes are TRBV14 and TRBJ1-2, with TRBD1 matching over 10 bases. The germline V gene has CDR1 SGHDN and CDR2 FVKESK. The CDR3 consists of 17 residues. V lost 2 bases, J lost 5 bases, and 11 bases stayed unmatched. The CDR3 here is CASSQLSGTGVGYGYTF. In DNA form, the CDR3 reads TGTGCCAGCAGCCAATTATCCGGGACAGGGGTTGGTTATGGCTACACCTTC. The full variable domain, rest sourced from reference TRBV14 and TRBJ1-2, is EAGVTQFPSHSVIEKGQTVTLRCDPISGHDNLYWYRRVMGKEIKFLLHFVKESKQDESGMPNNRFLAERTGGTYSTLKVQPAELEDSGVYFCASSQLSGTGVGYGYTFGSGTRLTVV.

This chain joins TRBV3-1 (or the pseudogene TRBV3-2) and TRBJ2-5, with 11 bases lining up with TRBD2. This CDR3 has 15 amino acids. V lost 1 base to trimming and J lost 9 bases; unmatched junction nucleotides: 7. Germline lookup yields CDR1 LGHDT and CDR2 YNNKEL (reference sequence). The chain's CDR3 is CASSQVAGGSSAQYF. CDR3 sequence (DNA): TGTGCCAGCAGCCAAGTAGCGGGGGGGTCCTCGGCCCAGTACTTC.

There are a few counts of this clone. This chain connects TRBV7-9 to TRBJ2-2; 10 nucleotides agree with TRBD2. V lost 4 bases to trimming and J lost 7 bases; unmatched junction nucleotides: 15. Germline V gives CDR1 SEHNR, CDR2 FQNEAQ (reference sequence). The CDR3 runs to 18 residues. CDR3 protein: CASSSRQAGGPRSGELFF. In nucleotides, the CDR3 is TGTGCCAGCAGCTCCCGGCAAGCGGGGGGGCCGCGTAGCGGGGAGCTGTTTTTT.

The chain combines TRBV28 with TRBJ1-2; TRBD1 agrees at 12 bases. The germline V gene has CDR1 MDHEN and CDR2 SYDVKM. The V and J ends lost 5 bases and 4 bases, in that order; junction bases with no gene match: 17. The CDR3 sequence is 19 residues long. CDR3 protein: CASSQTTGTGGYRGYGYTF. The CDR3 nucleotides are TGTGCCAGCAGTCAAACAACCGGGACAGGGGGCTATCGGGGCTATGGCTACACCTTC.

The rearrangement joins TRBV19 to TRBJ2-3; 8 nucleotides line up with TRBD1. In germline, CDR1 is LNHDA, CDR2 SQIVND (reference sequence). The CDR3 totals 16 residues. V gave up 4 bases and J gave up 0 bases; unmatched junction bases: 6. The DNA of the CDR3 is TGTGCCAGTAGTACTACGGGACAGGCAAGCACAGATACGCAGTATTTT. Translated: CASSTTGQASTDTQYF.

The chain combines TRBV6-5 with TRBJ1-1; D uncertain. This CDR3 is 13 amino acids long. CDR1 and CDR2 (germline): MNHEY, SVGAGI. The V end lost 2 bases, the J end lost 9 bases, and 13 bases lay between the germline ends. CDR3 amino acids: CASSYKARGQAFF. The CDR3 region has the DNA TGTGCCAGCAGTTACAAGGCTCGAGGGCAAGCTTTCTTT.

The J gene is TRBJ2-5, the V gene TRBV11-2; 13 bases agree with TRBD2. J was trimmed by 5 bases and V by 4 bases; bases with no gene match: 7. Germline CDR1 is SGHAT and CDR2 is FQNNGV. The CDR3 covers 16 residues. The CDR3 sequence: CASSSTGLAGEETQYF. The CDR3, as DNA: TGTGCCAGCAGCTCGACCGGACTAGCGGGGGAGGAGACCCAGTACTTC.